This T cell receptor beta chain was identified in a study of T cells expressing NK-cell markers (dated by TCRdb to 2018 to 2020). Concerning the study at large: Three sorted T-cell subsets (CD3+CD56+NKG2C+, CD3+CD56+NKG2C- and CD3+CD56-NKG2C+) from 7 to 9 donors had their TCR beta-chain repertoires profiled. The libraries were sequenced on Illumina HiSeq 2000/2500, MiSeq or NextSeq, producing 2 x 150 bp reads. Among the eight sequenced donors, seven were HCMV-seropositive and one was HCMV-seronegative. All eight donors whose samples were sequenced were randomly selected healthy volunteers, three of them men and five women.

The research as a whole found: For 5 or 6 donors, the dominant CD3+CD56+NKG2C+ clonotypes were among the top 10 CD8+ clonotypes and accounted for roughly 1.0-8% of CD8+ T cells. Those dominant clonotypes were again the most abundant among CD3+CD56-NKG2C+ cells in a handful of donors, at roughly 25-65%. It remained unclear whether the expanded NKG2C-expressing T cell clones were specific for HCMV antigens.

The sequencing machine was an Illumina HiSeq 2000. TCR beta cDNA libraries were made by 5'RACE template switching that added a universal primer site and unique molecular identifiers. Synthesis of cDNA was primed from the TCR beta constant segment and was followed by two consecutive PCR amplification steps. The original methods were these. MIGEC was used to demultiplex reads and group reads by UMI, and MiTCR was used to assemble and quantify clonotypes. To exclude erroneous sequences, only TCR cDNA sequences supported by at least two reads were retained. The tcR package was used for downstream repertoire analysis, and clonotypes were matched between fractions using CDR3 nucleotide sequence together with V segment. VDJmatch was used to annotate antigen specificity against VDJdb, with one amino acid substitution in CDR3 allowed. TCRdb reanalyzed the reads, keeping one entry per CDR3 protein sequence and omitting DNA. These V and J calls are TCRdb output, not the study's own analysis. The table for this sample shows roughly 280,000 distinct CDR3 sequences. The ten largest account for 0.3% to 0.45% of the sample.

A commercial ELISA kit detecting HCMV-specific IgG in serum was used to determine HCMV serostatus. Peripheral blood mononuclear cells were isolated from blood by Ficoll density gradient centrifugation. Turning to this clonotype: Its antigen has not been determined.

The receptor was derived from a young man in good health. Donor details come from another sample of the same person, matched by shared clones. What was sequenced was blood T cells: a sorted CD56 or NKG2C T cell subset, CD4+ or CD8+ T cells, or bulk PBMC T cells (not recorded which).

The CDR3 region has the sequence CASTPIEGFNTEAFF. The V and J segments used are TRBV25-1 and TRBJ1-1. The germline V gene encodes CDR1 MGHDK and CDR2 SYGVNS. The cysteine opens and the phenylalanine closes a CDR3 of 15 amino acids. The record lacks a DNA sequence.